This TCR beta chain was found in a study of blood T cell repertoires in COVID-19 (dated by TCRdb to 2018 to 2021). With regard to the full study: The collaborator samples originated in the United States, Italy and Spain and spanned the acute and convalescent phases of COVID-19. The material from the prospective study consisted of cDNA or gDNA derived from T cells, B-cell-depleted T cells, or PBMCs. The dataset comprised deeply sampled blood TCRbeta repertoires from subjects exposed to, actively infected with, or recovered from COVID-19. A freely available public database, intended as a resource for researchers studying the immune response to SARS-CoV-2, is where the repertoires were released. The samples were drawn from two sources: the first 160 participants of the ongoing ImmuneRACE study, and 1,200 or so subjects contributed by 6 global collaborators. The sample metadata nearly always contained a de-identified subject ID, COVID-19 status, age in years and sex. Where available, HLA class I and class II types were obtained from metadata supplied by the sample provider rather than from assay-based typing. Overall study results and their limits: The quantity of clinical and demographic metadata differed by source and by participant and was supplied without curation.

TCRbeta CDR3 regions were amplified from genomic DNA by means of the immunoSEQ Assay, a bias-controlled multiplex PCR. Concerning the study's data processing: Within the assay, amplification of reference gene primers was used to estimate how many nucleated cells each sample contained. To quantify the absolute abundance of each unique TCRbeta CDR3 rearrangement, sequence reads were collapsed and filtered. For each sample, productive Simpson clonality was calculated as the square root of Simpson's diversity index over productive rearrangements. In TCRdb, the immuneACCESS table is reduced to in-frame sequences with V and J assigned. These tables do not hold every clone; where another copy was compared, an unresolved V gene accounts for under half, and the others remain unexplained. V, J and clone size derive from that table, while D and trimming were established from the DNA sequence. The sample table lists hundreds of thousands of clones, 75% to 90% of them with a count of one. The ten biggest clones cover 3.3% of the sample.

Participants in the prospective study were enrolled through a virtual design, were aged roughly 18 to 100 years, and lived in approximately 24 United States geographic areas. In the prospective study, cohorts were assigned on the basis of participant-reported clinical history obtained from a screening survey and a study questionnaire. Mobile phlebotomists in the prospective study collected whole blood, serum and a nasopharyngeal or oropharyngeal swab from every participant. Prospective study participants could optionally give additional blood draws and questionnaires over an approximately two-month period. Before DNA extraction, prospective study blood samples were shipped either frozen or at room temperature. The CDR3 spans 15 residues, from the cysteine through the phenylalanine. Solely the CDR3 DNA is kept, with 45 bases framed from the first base. V is clipped by 4 bases and J by 0 bases, and the sequence between their germline boundaries is 11 bases long. CDR1 SGHKS and CDR2 YYEKEE were looked up in the germline V gene (reference sequence).

Of note for this clone: Its antigen is unknown. Base qualities were left out, and no much larger clone turns up one base away.

This chain is built from TRBV5-5 and TRBJ1-3, with the identity of the D gene unclear. This TCR was recovered from a woman aged 35 to 49 with acute COVID-19. The specimen was PBMCs or T cells enriched from blood (not recorded which). The sequence in DNA is TGTGCCAGCAGCCTCTCAGGACTCTCTGGAAACACCATATATTTT. It encodes CASSLSGLSGNTIYF. Extended through the reference TRBV5-5 and TRBJ1-3 proteins, this CDR3 yields the full variable domain: DAGVTQSPTHLIKTRGQQVTLRCSPISGHKSVSWYQQVLGQGPQFIFQYYEKEERGRGNFPDRFSARQFPNYSSELNVNALLLGDSALYLCASSLSGLSGNTIYFGEGSWLTVV.